The 10 T cell receptor beta chains in this list originate from one sample, sequenced in a study of blood T cells in healthy people across ages. The use of a sample-barcoded 5' primer and a J-beta primer mix characterized a second PCR of roughly 6 to 11 cycles. Via MiXCR, TCRdb re-called the 5' RACE reads, giving one row per CDR3 protein. The sample has about 590,000 distinct CDR3 sequences, less than 35% seen once. Sequenced input: blood. These receptors were taken from a woman of 80 years or more in good health.

There are many counts of this clonotype. The rearrangement links TRBV6-2 or TRBV6-3 to TRBJ2-5; the match to TRBD1 covers 7 bases. From germline, CDR1 is MNHEY and CDR2 SVGEGT. CDR3 length: 12 residues. V gave up 5 bases and J gave up 4 bases; unmatched junction bases: 1. The CDR3, as DNA: TGTGCCAGCAGTAGGACAGGAGAGACCCAGTACTTC. Its protein is CASSRTGETQYF.

The J gene is TRBJ2-5, the V gene TRBV5-4; 14 bases map to TRBD2. J was trimmed by 9 bases and V by 4 bases; bases with no gene match: 5. The CDR3 contains 14 residues. Germline V gene data show CDR1 as SGHNT and CDR2 as YYREEE (reference sequence). The chain's CDR3 is CASSATGLAGAQYF. CDR3 bases: TGTGCCAGCAGCGCGACGGGACTAGCGGGGGCCCAGTACTTC. The variable domain in full, with the rest retrieved from reference TRBV5-4 and TRBJ2-5, is ETGVTQSPTHLIKTRGQQVTLRCSSQSGHNTVSWYQQALGQGPQFIFQYYREEENGRGNFPPRFSGLQFPNYSSELNVNALELDDSALYLCASSATGLAGAQYFGPGTRLLVL.

This clonotype showed up just a few times. J is TRBJ1-2 and V is TRBV20-1; D might be TRBD1 (6 bases). The V end was cut by 6 bases, the J end by 1 base, with 18 bases between. The germline CDR1 and CDR2 sequences are DFQATT and SNEGSKA (reference sequence). The CDR3 sequence is 15 residues long. The CDR3 sequence: CSATVGGTNNYGYTF. DNA for the CDR3: TGCAGTGCCACAGTAGGGGGGACGAATAACTATGGCTACACCTTC.

Only a few counts were recorded for this clonotype. This rearrangement joins TRBV6-5 to TRBJ1-1; no reliable D call. Trimming took 6 bases from V and 1 from J, leaving 12 bases between them. The CDR3 is 14 amino acids. Germline lookup yields CDR1 MNHEY and CDR2 SVGAGI. The CDR3 DNA sequence: TGTGCCAGCAGGGGCGGGTGGGCGAACACTGAAGCTTTCTTT. Encoded protein: CASRGGWANTEAFF.

This clonotype was detected ten times or more. The rearrangement uses TRBV10-2 and TRBJ2-6, with 9 bases matching TRBD2. V was clipped by 4 bases and J by 3 bases; unmatched bases: 7. The CDR3 has 17 residues. Germline loops: CDR1 WSHSY, CDR2 SAAADI. CDR3 nucleotide sequence: TGCGCCAGCAGTGTAGGGCGGGGGGGCAGTGGGGCCAACGTCCTGACTTTC. Translating gives CASSVGRGGSGANVLTF.

This clonotype was seen repeatedly, ten times or more. J is TRBJ1-6 and V is TRBV20-1, with TRBD1 matching 8 bases. V lost 3 bases and J lost 10; bases outside the gene matches: 5. The length of the CDR3 is 13 residues. CDR1 and CDR2 (germline): DFQATT, SNEGSKA (reference sequence). In nucleotides, the CDR3 is TGCAGTGCTAGGGAACAGGGGGTCTCACCCCTCCACTTT. Its protein is CSAREQGVSPLHF.

V is TRBV30 and J is TRBJ1-2; no reliable D call. The germline gives CDR1 GTSNPN, CDR2 SVGIG (reference sequence). V lost 2 bases and J lost 9, with 19 bases in between. This CDR3 is built from 14 residues. The CDR3 nucleotides read TGTGCCTGGAGTCCCATTCCCTCCGGCTACCGCTACACCTTC. Amino acid sequence: CAWSPIPSGYRYTF.

This clonotype showed up many times. J is TRBJ1-6 and V is TRBV6-6; TRBD1 aligns across 7 bases. This CDR3 has 16 amino acids. With V trimmed by 2 bases and J by 5 bases, 6 bases remained unmatched. Germline V gene lookup returns CDR1 MNHNY and CDR2 SVGAGI (reference sequence). For the CDR3, the DNA is TGTGCCAGCAGTTACCCGAGGACAGGCCATAATTCACCCCTCCACTTT. It encodes CASSYPRTGHNSPLHF.

The genes are TRBV19 and TRBJ1-2, with D possibly being TRBD1 (5 bases). V was shortened by 0 bases and J by 7 bases, with 12 bases between the two germline ends. CDR3 length: 14 residues. The germline gives CDR1 LNHDA, CDR2 SQIVND (reference sequence). The CDR3 DNA reads as TGTGCCAGTAGTATAGACCCAGCGGGGACTGGCTACACCTTC. Translating gives CASSIDPAGTGYTF.

On this clonotype: A much larger clone lies a single base off, so this may be a read error. This chain connects TRBV27 to TRBJ2-1; TRBD2 agrees at 7 bases. The J call is in doubt because the DNA end fits TRBJ2-7 better. Germline CDR1 MNHEY, CDR2 SMNVEV (reference sequence). CDR3 size: 13 residues. The CDR3 region is CASKSGAYNEQYF. The CDR3, as DNA: TGTGCCAGCAAGAGCGGGGCCTACAATGAGCAGTACTTC.